This paragraph reports one TCR beta chain. What it binds is unknown. Time point in this sample: pre-sensitization, week 0. The treatment is: therapeutic diphenylcyclopropenone sensitization with weekly scalp DPC. The study extracted total RNA from unfractionated whole blood. V was trimmed by 7 bases and J by 4 bases, leaving 16 bases between them. Germline CDR1 is MDHEN and CDR2 is SYDVKM. This CDR3 region has 14 residues. MiXCR, applied by TCRdb to the RACE reads, yields one record per CDR3 protein. Of roughly 380,000 distinct CDR3 sequences detected, 4.5% to 5.5% appear once; the ten largest clones hold approximately 2.4%. These data come from a study of human T cells and chemical hapten exposure. Overall study findings and caveats: Versus controls, significantly more large CDR3 similarity clusters arose from expanded TCRs.

The sequence was obtained from a woman between 45 and 65 years old with alopecia areata. Some clones in this sample may be carry-over from other donors' samples. The specimen was whole blood, collected in connection with sensitization to the hapten diphenylcyclopropenone (DPC). The V call is TRBV28, the J call TRBJ1-2, with D uncertain. The CDR3: CASTRTSGSYGYTF. DNA of the CDR3: TGTGCCAGCACCCGAACATCCGGAAGCTATGGCTACACCTTC.